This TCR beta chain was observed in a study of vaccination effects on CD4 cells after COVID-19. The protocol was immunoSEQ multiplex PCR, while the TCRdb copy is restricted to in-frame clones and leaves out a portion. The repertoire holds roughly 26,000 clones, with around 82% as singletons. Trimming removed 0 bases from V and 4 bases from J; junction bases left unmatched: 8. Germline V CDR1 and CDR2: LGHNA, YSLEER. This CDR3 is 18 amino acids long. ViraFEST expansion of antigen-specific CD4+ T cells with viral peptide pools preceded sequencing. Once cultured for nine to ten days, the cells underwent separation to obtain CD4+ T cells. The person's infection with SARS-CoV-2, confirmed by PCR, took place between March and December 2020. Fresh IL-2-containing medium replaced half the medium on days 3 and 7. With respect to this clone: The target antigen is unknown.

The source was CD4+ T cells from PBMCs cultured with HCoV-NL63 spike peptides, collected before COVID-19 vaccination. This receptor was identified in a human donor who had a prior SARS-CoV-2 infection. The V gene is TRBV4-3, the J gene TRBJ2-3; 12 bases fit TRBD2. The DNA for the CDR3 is TGCGCCAGCAGCCAAGATTATACTAGCGGGAGGAGGGCAGATACGCAGTATTTT. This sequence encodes CASSQDYTSGRRADTQYF.